This TCR beta chain emerged from a study of cytomegalovirus exposure and HLA in healthy donors. Study conclusions and caveats: Later examination showed HLA-associated TCR beta chains had greater clonal expansion than equally common others. In an earlier analysis, in approximately 630 donors, most V segments appeared productive either ~90% or ~30% of the time.

The donors comprised healthy bone marrow donors. As regards this clone: Its antigen is not known.

Trimming took off 7 bases at V and 3 bases at J, with 12 bases between the two ends. The germline V gene has CDR1 LNHDA and CDR2 SQIVND (reference sequence). The CDR3 consists of 13 residues. PCR involved 60 Vbeta and 13 Jbeta primers. Original data processing: In a later analysis, of 79 million or so unique beta chains, approximately 10 million appeared in at least two donors. TCRdb's table, derived via immunoSEQ multiplex PCR, lists solely in-frame clones and lacks some. For V, J and clone size, that table is used; D and trimming come from the DNA. The table records about 210,000 clones, about 79% of them present only once.

The chain carries TRBV19 and TRBJ1-2, with a tentative D call TRBD1 (6 bases). The source material was PBMCs. The clonotype was recovered from a male donor in good health and CMV-seronegative. The CDR3 coding sequence is TGTGCCAGTATCCCACAGGGTCACTATGGCTACACCTTC. Its translation is CASIPQGHYGYTF.